Detailed here is one TCR beta chain. Its cognate antigen has yet to be identified. No per-base quality is available; no much larger clone lies one base away. These data originate in a study of cytomegalovirus exposure and HLA in healthy donors (dated by TCRdb to between 2016 and 2019). A note on the overall study: According to an earlier analysis of 550 to 750 of the donors, about 179 million T cells yielded 95 million to 140 million unique TCR beta sequences and approximately 300 Gb of sequence data. To predict cytomegalovirus infection status, the study brought together high-throughput TCR immunosequencing, statistical association of individual TCRs with disease status, and machine learning. HLA typing included class I and class II loci at four-digit resolution. A handful of DR-DQ haplotypes were treated as single units for association and clustering because of strong linkage in the cohort. To study patterns of TCR occurrence, a later analysis re-analyzed previously published TCR beta repertoires from under 750 donors and added high-resolution HLA genotyping. The study aimed to test whether signatures of past pathogen exposure could be identified by cataloging public T cell receptors. Rather than drawing on any new phenotypic data, the later analysis identified candidate immune exposures from TCR beta sequences and the way those sequences occurred across donors. A later genetic analysis took genome-wide SNP genotypes for 398 of the 666 donors and used that subset as a discovery cohort. Typing coverage differed by locus: A, B, C, DRB1 and DQB1 were typed in about 629-640 donors, DQA1 in 522, DPA1 in around 610, and DPB1 in just under 480. Donor age, sex, ethnicity and CMV serostatus were collected together with the repertoire data. Across roughly 420 genotyped donors of the cohort, an average of about 240,000 unique TCR beta nucleotide sequences per donor were sequenced, and approximately 17% of those sequences were non-productive. The genetic ancestry cluster associated with self-reported Caucasian donors included 80% to 90% of the 300 to 450 genotyped donors. Using immunosequencing, the study profiled T cell repertoires from about 610 subjects and related those repertoires to cytomegalovirus serostatus. Around 300 gigabases of sequencing data and tens of millions of unique TCR sequences were included in an early release covering about 700 HLA-typed donors. All discovery cohort repertoires had been generated using a single sequencing platform. To decide whether each TCR beta V gene segment behaved as functional or pseudogenic, an earlier analysis of approximately 600 of the donors relied on high-throughput TCR beta sequencing. Besides the first cohort of 500 to 700 subjects, a separate validation cohort made up of 120 different subjects was used. Broad study findings and their caveats: Specific HLA alleles were associated with 15,000 to 20,000 TCR beta sequences at a false discovery rate of 0.05 in a later analysis. According to a later analysis, parvovirus B19, influenza, CMV and Epstein-Barr virus appeared linked to several top co-occurrence clusters. The cohort was sequenced for TCR beta chains only, and without alpha or paired-chain data the features that could be detected were limited. In vitro tests confirmed that three of the cytomegalovirus-associated TCR beta chains recognize cytomegalovirus antigens. Roughly uniform sequencing depth across donors was assumed in presence/absence analyses, although this assumption may not hold. Assigning TCR associations to individual alleles was difficult when HLA alleles, especially DR and DQ, strongly co-occurred. A cluster of highly shared sequence variants was judged likely to be a technical artifact of the sequencing pipeline. A later genetic analysis reported fewer N-insertions in productive TCRs among donors in an Asian-associated ancestry cluster than the roughly 700-donor mean. In an earlier analysis of approximately 590 of the donors, most TCR beta V segments were observed in productive rearrangements about 87% or about 30% of the time, broadly matching IMGT annotations. In a later analysis, HLA-associated TCR beta chains showed more clonal expansion and lower generation probabilities than non-associated chains that were equally common. In a later analysis, TCR association rates were found to vary across HLA loci, with the most associated TCRs seen for DRB1 alleles and the fewest for HLA-C alleles. In both the original and validation cohorts, the classifier was reported to diagnose cytomegalovirus status with high specificity and sensitivity. According to the authors, the approach could potentially be generalized to other disease states and immunological phenotypes. A later analysis found that most CMV-associated TCR beta chains appeared HLA-restricted, with HLA associations seemingly driven largely by CMV exposure. CMV serostatus was the only immune exposure information available for the cohort. The 87-base-pair reads could not distinguish some IMGT-functional V segments, including TRBV6-2 and TRBV6-3, so those segments were excluded. A further reported finding was that TCR beta sequences accurately predicted the HLA-A and HLA-B alleles for most subjects in the first cohort. Linkage disequilibrium might explain the correlated functional status among segregating V segments, but an unknown experimental factor could not be ruled out. Fewer than 20 rarely observed V segments, including chromosome 9 orphons, were excluded from the earlier analysis of about 500 of the donors because counts were too low. In the study, around 150 TCR beta chains were listed as associated with cytomegalovirus. While some public TCRs were present in many individuals, most TCR sequences turned up only very rarely across donors. A later genetic analysis associated a missense DCLRE1C variant with V-gene and J-gene trimming of TCR beta chains, and an independent cohort replicated the association. HLA typing was unavailable for some donors at each locus, so association tests used only the typed subset.

Counted from cysteine to phenylalanine, this CDR3 has 16 amino acids. Just CDR3 DNA is preserved here, 48 bases in frame from base 1. CDR1 and CDR2 were assigned from the germline V gene as MGHDK and SYGVNS. Trimming at the junction amounts to 4 bases on V and 0 bases on J, and the germline ends lie 13 bases apart. The cohort consisted of 600 or so healthy bone marrow donors. At the time of sampling, all cohort members were nominally healthy, though unrecorded immune exposures were likely present. The donor tested CMV seronegative and was one of the 352 seronegative cohort members. A peripheral blood sample was collected from each donor, and TCR beta sequencing was performed on peripheral blood mononuclear cells. Genomic DNA was extracted from the blood cell samples with the Qiagen DNeasy Blood Extraction Kit. Library generation was performed with the immunoSEQ multiplex PCR assay. A mixture of 60 forward primers for TCR Vbeta segments and 13 reverse primers for TCR Jbeta segments was used in the multiplex PCR. The CDR3 region of rearranged TCR beta genes was amplified from genomic DNA with a multiplex PCR assay. The Illumina HiSeq System was used to sequence the amplified TCR beta libraries as 87-base-pair reads. Turning to the authors' computational methods: Across the 700 or so repertoires, a later analysis counted some 81 million unique TCR beta chains, roughly 11 million of which were shared by at least two donors. A nearest-neighbor algorithm error-corrected the raw reads and collapsed the reads into unique sequences, merging closely related sequences to remove PCR and sequencing errors. To assign V, D and J gene segments, CDR3 sequences were aligned to IMGT reference sequences. For a sequence to be retained, a match of at least six nucleotides was required to both a V gene segment and a J gene segment. A rearrangement was called productive if the CDR3 had no stop codons and remained in frame with V and J, and every other rearrangement was called non-productive. CDR3 was defined according to IMGT convention as the region running from the second conserved V-encoded cysteine to the conserved J-encoded phenylalanine. The earlier analysis of about 620 of the donors excluded sequences that lacked an unambiguous match to a single V gene segment. An earlier analysis of roughly 590 of the donors called V segments functional above 56.7% productive rearrangements and segregating when the between-donor standard deviation exceeded 5%. To diagnose cytomegalovirus status from the catalog of TCR beta chain sequences, a statistical classification framework was built. In a later analysis, TCR nucleotide sequences were compared against IMGT/GENE-DB human TR gene sequences so that V and J genes could be assigned. Using the TCRdist pipeline, a later analysis assigned CDR3 sequences along with most-parsimonious VDJ recombination scenarios. A later analysis defined each TCR beta chain by its CDR3 amino acid sequence plus V-gene family, and excluded reads lacking a unique V-gene family. In a later analysis, a few hundred highly shared, low-generation-probability nucleotide sequences were removed to address suspected cross-contamination and a sequencing artifact. A later analysis calculated a clonal expansion index for each public chain from normalized within-repertoire ranks of inferred template counts. Generation probabilities in a later analysis came from a VDJ recombination model fitted to out-of-frame rearrangements, and those results were checked against IGoR. A later analysis scored TCR-TCR, TCR-HLA and TCR-CMV co-occurrence with hypergeometric tests, applying a repertoire-size bias correction to TCR pairs. False discovery rates were estimated in a later analysis by permuting HLA or CMV assignments 20 times. In a later analysis, co-occurring TCRs were grouped using DBSCAN, and TCRdist sequence similarity was added for clustering within HLA-allele-positive subsets. Repertoires with fewer than 30,000 or more than 120,000 public chains were left out of co-occurrence clustering, as were a handful of repertoires with anomalous nucleotide sharing. This is the immuneACCESS table as TCRdb keeps it, with only in-frame sequences that have V and J called. A part of the clones is gone; compared with another copy, unresolved V genes explain less than half, and the rest is unexplained. The D gene and trimming were derived from the DNA, and the V and J assignments and clone size from that table. Present in this sample are roughly 150,000 clones, 76% of which were seen just once. The ten top clones hold approximately 2.8% of the sample.

The chain is made from TRBV25-1 and TRBJ2-1; no D gene call is confident. Sequenced material: PBMCs. This TCR was sampled from a male donor in good health and CMV-seronegative. The DNA is TGTGCCAGCAGTGCCGTACAGCTCTTCTCCTACAATGAGCAGTTCTTC. Translation gives CASSAVQLFSYNEQFF.